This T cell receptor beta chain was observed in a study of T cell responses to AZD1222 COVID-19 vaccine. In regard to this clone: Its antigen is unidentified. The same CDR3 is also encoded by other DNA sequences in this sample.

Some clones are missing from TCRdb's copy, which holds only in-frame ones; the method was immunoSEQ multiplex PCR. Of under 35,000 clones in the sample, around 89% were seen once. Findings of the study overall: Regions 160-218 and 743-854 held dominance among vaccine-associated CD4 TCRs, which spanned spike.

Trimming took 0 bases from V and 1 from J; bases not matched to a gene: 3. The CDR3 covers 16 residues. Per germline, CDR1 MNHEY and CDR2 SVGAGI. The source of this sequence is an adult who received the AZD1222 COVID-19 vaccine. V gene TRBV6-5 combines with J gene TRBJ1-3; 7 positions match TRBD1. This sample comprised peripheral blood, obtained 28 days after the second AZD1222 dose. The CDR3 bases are TGTGCCAGCAGTTACTCGGGGACAGTATCTGGAAACACCATATATTTT. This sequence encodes CASSYSGTVSGNTIYF.